The clone carrying this TCR beta chain was counted a single time. Original data processing: Nucleated cell number was recorded as an estimate derived from reference gene primer amplification. Profiled with immunoSEQ multiplex PCR; TCRdb holds only in-frame clones, not every one. From that table come the V and J calls and clone size; the DNA was used to work out D and trimming. Of roughly 50,000 clones listed, 65% to 85% are singletons. This sample was taken from a study of blood T cell repertoires in COVID-19. Background on the study: From the United States, Italy and Spain came samples of acute and convalescent COVID-19. The cDNA or gDNA used as material had been derived from T cells, B-cell-depleted T cells, or PBMCs.

CDR3 length: 14 residues. Trimming pared 1 base from V and 6 bases from J, leaving 12 bases between. Germline values: CDR1 LGHNT, CDR2 FRNRAP. The chain joins TRBV12-5 to TRBJ1-2; perhaps TRBD1 as D (5 bases). Sequencing was performed on peripheral blood. This clonotype was sampled from a human donor with active or convalescent COVID-19. The donor label of this sample is uncertain. The CDR3 bases are TGTGCTAGTGGTTTGGGTCTGGCGGGACATGGCTACACCTTC. The encoded protein is CASGLGLAGHGYTF.